The clone carrying this TCR beta chain was counted at least ten times. Arm-PCR of CDR3 regions and iRepertoire HTBI primers were used to build TCR beta libraries. TCRdb itself ran the multiplex PCR reads through MiXCR, one entry per CDR3 protein. The sample lists 500,000 or so distinct CDR3 sequences, 15% to 20% occurring once. The sample is drawn from a study of regulatory T cells in long-lasting Graves disease. Time point described: newly diagnosed GD, antithyroid drugs for less than 3 months. From RNA extracted from PBMCs, the TCR library was made. From germline, CDR1 is DFQATT and CDR2 SNEGSKA (reference sequence). Trimming cost V 6 bases and J 4 bases, with 17 bases left between them. The CDR3 consists of 14 residues. This sample was shared with a second study, whose subject was T cells in Graves' hyperthyroidism and ophthalmopathy.

The rearrangement links TRBV20-1 to TRBJ2-3, with a tentative D call TRBD2 (7 bases). The specimen comprised peripheral blood mononuclear cells (PBMCs), sampled at new diagnosis, from a patient treated with antithyroid drugs. The source of this sequence is a man aged 40-49 years with Graves disease. The CDR3 nucleotides are TGCAGTGCATCGGGGGGCCCCGCCCCAGATACGCAGTATTTT. Its translation: CSASGGPAPDTQYF.